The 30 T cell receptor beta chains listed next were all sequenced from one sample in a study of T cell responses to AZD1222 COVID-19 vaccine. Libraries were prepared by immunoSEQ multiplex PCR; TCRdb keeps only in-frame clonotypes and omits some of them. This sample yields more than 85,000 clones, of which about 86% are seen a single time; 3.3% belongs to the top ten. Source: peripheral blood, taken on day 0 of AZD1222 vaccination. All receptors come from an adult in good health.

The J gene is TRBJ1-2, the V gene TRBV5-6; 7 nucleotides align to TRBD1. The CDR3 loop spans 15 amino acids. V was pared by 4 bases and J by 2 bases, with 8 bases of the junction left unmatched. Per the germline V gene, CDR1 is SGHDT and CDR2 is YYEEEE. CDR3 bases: TGTGCCAGCAGCCCTCAGAGGGGGCGCAACTATGGCTACACCTTC. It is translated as CASSPQRGRNYGYTF.

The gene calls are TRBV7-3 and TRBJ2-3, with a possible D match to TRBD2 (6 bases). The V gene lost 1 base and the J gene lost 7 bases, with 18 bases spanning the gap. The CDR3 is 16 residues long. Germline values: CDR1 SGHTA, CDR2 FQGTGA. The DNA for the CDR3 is TGTGCCAGCAGCTTAAGGGCCGGGGGTAGCCAATATACGCAGTATTTT. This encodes CASSLRAGGSQYTQYF.

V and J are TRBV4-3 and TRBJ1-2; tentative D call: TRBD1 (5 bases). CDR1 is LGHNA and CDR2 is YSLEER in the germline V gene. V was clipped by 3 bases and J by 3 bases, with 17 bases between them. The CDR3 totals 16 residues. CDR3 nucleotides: TGCGCCAGCAGCCACTCAGACAGCAGAAGGTACTATGGCTACACCTTC. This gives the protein CASSHSDSRRYYGYTF.

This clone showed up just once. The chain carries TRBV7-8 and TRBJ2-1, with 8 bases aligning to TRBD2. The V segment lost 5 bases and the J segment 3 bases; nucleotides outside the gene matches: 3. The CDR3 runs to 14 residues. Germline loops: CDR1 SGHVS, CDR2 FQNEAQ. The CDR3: CASSPGGNYNEQFF. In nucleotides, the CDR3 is TGTGCCAGCAGCCCGGGGGGGAACTACAATGAGCAGTTCTTC.

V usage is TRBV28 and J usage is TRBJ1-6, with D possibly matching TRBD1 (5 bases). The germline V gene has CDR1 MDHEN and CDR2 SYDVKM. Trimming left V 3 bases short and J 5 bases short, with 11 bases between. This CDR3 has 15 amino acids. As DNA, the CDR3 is TGTGCCAGCAGTTTGAGAGGGGCGGATAATTCACCCCTCCACTTT. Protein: CASSLRGADNSPLHF.

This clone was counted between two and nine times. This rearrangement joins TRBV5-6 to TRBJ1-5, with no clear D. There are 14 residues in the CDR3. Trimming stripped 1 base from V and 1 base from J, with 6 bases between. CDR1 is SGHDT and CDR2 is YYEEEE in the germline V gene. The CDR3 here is CASSLLGSNQPQHF. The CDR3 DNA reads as TGTGCCAGCAGCTTGTTGGGGAGCAATCAGCCCCAGCATTTT. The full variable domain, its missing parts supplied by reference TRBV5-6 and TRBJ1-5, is DAGVTQSPTHLIKTRGQQVTLRCSPKSGHDTVSWYQQALGQGPQFIFQYYEEEERQRGNFPDRFSGHQFPNYSSELNVNALLLGDSALYLCASSLLGSNQPQHFGDGTRLSIL.

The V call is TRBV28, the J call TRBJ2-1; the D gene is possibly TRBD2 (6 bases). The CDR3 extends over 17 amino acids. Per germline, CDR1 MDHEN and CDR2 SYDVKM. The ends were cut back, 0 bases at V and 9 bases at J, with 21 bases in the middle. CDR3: CASSLWAGTAVGGEQFF. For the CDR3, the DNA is TGTGCCAGCAGTTTATGGGCTGGGACTGCAGTAGGTGGTGAGCAGTTCTTC.

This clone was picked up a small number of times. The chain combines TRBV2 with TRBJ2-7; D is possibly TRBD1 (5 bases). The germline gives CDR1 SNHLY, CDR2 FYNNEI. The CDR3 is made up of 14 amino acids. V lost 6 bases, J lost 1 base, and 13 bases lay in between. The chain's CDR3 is CASSVRVLSYEQYF. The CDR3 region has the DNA TGTGCCAGCAGCGTCAGGGTACTTTCCTACGAGCAGTACTTC.

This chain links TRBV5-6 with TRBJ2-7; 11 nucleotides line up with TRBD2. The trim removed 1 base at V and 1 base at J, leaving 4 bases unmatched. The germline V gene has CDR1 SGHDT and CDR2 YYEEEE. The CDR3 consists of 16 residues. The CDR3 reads CASSLLLAGASYEQYF. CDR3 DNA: TGTGCCAGCAGCTTGCTACTAGCGGGGGCGTCCTACGAGCAGTACTTC.

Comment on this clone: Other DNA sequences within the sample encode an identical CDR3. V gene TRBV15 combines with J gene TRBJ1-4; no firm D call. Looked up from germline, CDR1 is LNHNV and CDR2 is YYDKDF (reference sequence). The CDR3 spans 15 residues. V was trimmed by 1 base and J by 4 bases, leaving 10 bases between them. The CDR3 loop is CATSRASGLNEKLFF. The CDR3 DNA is TGTGCCACCAGCAGAGCCAGCGGACTTAATGAAAAACTGTTTTTT.

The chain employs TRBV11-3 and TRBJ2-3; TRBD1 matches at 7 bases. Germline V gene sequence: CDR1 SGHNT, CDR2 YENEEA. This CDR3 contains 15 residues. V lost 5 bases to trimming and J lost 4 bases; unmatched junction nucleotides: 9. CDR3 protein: CASSPERGPADTQYF. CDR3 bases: TGTGCCAGCAGCCCGGAGAGGGGGCCAGCAGATACGCAGTATTTT.

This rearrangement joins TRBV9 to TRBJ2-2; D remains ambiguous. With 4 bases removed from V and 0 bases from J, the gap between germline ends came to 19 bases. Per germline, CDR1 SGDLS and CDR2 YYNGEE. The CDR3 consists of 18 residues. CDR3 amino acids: CASSSTKVTDPNTGELFF. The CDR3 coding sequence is TGTGCCAGCAGCTCAACCAAGGTCACAGATCCGAACACCGGGGAGCTGTTTTTT.

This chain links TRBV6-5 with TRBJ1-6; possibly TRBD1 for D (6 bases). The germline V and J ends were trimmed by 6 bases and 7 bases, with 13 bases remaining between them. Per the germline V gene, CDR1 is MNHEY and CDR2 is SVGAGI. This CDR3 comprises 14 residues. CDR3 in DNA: TGTGCCAGCAGCCCGACAGGCAGGAATTCACCCCTCCACTTT. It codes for CASSPTGRNSPLHF.

The CDR3 region is CASSYVGQGYTEAFF. CDR3 in DNA: TGTGCCAGCAGTTACGTCGGACAGGGGTATACTGAAGCTTTCTTT. This chain connects TRBV6-2 or TRBV6-3 to TRBJ1-1; 9 bases match TRBD1. The CDR3 spans 15 residues. V gave up 2 bases and J gave up 5 bases; unmatched junction bases: 6. From germline, CDR1 is MNHEY and CDR2 SVGEGT.

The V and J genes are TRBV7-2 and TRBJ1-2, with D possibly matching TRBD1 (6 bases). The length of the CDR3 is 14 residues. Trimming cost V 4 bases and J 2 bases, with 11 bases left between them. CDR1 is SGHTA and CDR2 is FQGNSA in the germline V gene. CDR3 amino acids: CASSSGGHNYGYTF. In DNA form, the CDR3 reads TGTGCCAGCAGCTCCGGGGGACACAACTATGGCTACACCTTC.

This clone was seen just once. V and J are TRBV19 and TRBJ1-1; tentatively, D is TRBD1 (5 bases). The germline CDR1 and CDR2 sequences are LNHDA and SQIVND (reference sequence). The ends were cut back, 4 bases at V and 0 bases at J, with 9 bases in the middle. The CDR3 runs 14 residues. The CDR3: CASSRQTMNTEAFF. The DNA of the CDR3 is TGTGCCAGTAGTAGACAGACAATGAACACTGAAGCTTTCTTT.

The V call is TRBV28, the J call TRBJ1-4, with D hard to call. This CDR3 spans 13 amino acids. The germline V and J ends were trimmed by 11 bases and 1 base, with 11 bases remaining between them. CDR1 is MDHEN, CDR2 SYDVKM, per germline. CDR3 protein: CACFERTNEKLFF. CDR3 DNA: TGTGCCTGCTTCGAAAGAACTAATGAAAAACTGTTTTTT.

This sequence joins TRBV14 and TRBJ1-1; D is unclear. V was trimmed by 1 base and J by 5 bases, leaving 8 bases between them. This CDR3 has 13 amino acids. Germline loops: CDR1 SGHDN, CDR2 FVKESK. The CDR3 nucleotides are TGTGCCAGCAGCCAAGTTGCCGGGACTGAAGCTTTCTTT. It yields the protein CASSQVAGTEAFF.

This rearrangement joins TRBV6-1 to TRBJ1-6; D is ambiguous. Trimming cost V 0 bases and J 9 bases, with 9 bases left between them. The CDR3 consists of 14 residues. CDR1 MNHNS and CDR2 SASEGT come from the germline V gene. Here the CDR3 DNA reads TGTGCCAGCAGTGAAGCGGCCTGGGGTTCACCCCTCCACTTT. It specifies CASSEAAWGSPLHF.

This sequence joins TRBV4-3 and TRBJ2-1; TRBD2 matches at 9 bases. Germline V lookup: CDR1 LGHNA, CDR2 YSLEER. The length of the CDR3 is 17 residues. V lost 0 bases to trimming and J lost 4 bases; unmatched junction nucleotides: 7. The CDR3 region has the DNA TGCGCCAGCAGCCAAGATGATCCGAGCGGGGGGTACAATGAGCAGTTCTTC. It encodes CASSQDDPSGGYNEQFF.

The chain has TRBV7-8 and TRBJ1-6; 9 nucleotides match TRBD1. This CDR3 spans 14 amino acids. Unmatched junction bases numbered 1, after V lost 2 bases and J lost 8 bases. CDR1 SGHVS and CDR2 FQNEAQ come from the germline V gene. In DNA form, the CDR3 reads TGTGCCAGCAGCTTAAGGACAGGGGATTCACCCCTCCACTTT. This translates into CASSLRTGDSPLHF.

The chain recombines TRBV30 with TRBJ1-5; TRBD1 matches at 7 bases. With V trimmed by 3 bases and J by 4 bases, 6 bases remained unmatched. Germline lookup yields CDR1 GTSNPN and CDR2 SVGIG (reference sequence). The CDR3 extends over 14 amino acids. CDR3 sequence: CAWSVGRGNQPQHF. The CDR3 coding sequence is TGTGCCTGGAGCGTCGGCAGGGGGAATCAGCCCCAGCATTTT.

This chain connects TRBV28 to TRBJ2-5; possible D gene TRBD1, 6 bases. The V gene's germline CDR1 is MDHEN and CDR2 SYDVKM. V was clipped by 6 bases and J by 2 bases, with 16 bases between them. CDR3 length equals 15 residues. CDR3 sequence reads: CASSSPSTGQETQYF. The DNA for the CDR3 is TGTGCCAGCAGCTCCCCATCGACAGGACAAGAGACCCAGTACTTC.

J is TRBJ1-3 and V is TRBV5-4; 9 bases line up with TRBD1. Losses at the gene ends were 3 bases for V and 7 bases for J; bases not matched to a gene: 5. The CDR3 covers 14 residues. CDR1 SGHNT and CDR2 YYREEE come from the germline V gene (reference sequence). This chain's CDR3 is CASSWDRVKNTIYF. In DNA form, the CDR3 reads TGTGCCAGCAGCTGGGACAGGGTGAAGAACACCATATATTTT.

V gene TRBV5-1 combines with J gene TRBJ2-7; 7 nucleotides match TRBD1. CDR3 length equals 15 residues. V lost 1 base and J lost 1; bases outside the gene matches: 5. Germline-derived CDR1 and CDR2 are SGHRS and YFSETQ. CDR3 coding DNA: TGCGCCAGCAGCTTGATACCAGGGGGATCCTACGAGCAGTACTTC. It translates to CASSLIPGGSYEQYF. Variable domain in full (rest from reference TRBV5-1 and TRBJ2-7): KAGVTQTPRYLIKTRGQQVTLSCSPISGHRSVSWYQQTPGQGLQFLFEYFSETQRNKGNFPGRFSGRQFSNSRSEMNVSTLELGDSALYLCASSLIPGGSYEQYFGPGTRLTVT.

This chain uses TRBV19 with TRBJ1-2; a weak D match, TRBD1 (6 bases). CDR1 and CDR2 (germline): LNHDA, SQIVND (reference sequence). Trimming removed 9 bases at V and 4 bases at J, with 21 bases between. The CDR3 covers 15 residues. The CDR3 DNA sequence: TGTGCCAGCAGCTCGTACAGGGAGGGCGGCTATGGCTACACCTTC. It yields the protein CASSSYREGGYGYTF.

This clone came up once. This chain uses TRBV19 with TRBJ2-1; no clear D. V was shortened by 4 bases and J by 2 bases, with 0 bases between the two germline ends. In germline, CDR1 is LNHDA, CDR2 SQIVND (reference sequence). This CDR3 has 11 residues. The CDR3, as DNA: TGTGCCAGTAGTACCTACAATGAGCAGTTCTTC. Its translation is CASSTYNEQFF.

The CDR3 coding sequence is TGTGCCAGTAGTATGGCAGGGGTCCAAGAGACCCAGTACTTC. It codes for CASSMAGVQETQYF. The chain employs TRBV19 and TRBJ2-5, with a possible D match to TRBD1 (6 bases). The CDR3 consists of 14 residues. Germline assignment: CDR1 LNHDA and CDR2 SQIVND (reference sequence). V lost 3 bases and J 1 base, leaving 9 bases between the germline ends.

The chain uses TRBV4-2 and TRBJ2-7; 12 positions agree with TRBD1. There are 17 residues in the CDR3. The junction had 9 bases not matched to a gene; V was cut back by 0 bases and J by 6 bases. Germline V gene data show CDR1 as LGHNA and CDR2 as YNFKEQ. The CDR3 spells CASSQDGGGTGGREQYF. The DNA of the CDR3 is TGTGCCAGCAGCCAAGATGGGGGAGGGACAGGGGGCCGCGAGCAGTACTTC.

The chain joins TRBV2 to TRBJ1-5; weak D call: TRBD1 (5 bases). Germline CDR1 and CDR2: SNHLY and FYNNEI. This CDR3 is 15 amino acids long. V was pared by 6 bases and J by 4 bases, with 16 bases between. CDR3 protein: CASSSTGTRNQPQHF. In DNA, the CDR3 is TGTGCCAGCAGCTCTACCGGGACGCGAAATCAGCCCCAGCATTTT.